This T cell receptor (beta chain) was retrieved from a study of the immune and genomic landscape of osteosarcoma (dated by TCRdb to the early 2020s). In the study overall: The overall cohort was composed of under 55 pediatric and adult patients with high-grade osteosarcoma, and a median age at diagnosis of roughly 26 years (range 5-81) was recorded. Poor-risk disease was overrepresented in the cohort, as 73% of patients had an unfavorable pathologic response to standard therapy and about 66% were deceased. In the overall cohort, around three fifths of patients were male, and 75% to 85% had localized disease at diagnosis. The study profiled osteosarcoma specimens with whole genome, RNA and T-cell receptor sequencing plus immunohistochemistry and reverse phase protein arrays to define immunogenic potential. TCR sequencing results were integrated with transcriptome, protein array and immunostaining data to characterize the osteosarcoma immunogenomic landscape. The study aimed to explain the limited clinical activity of immune checkpoint inhibitors in osteosarcoma. A couple of samples from the same tumor site were contributed by each of three patients.

V lost 9 bases and J lost 0 bases, and the count of bases not matched to a germline gene is 7. From the cysteine up to the phenylalanine, the CDR3 has a length of 15 residues. Only the CDR3 portion is preserved as DNA: 45 bases, with reading frame beginning at the first base. CDR1 and CDR2 were assigned from the germline V gene as MNHNS and SASEGT. The specimens were post-treatment primary, local recurrence and metastasis tumors obtained from patients with a poor prognosis. With respect to this clone: Which antigen it targets is not known. It has no much larger one-base neighbor in the sample; base qualities were not kept.

The ImmunoSEQ Assay (Adaptive Biotechnologies) was used to immunosequence the CDR3 regions of the TCR beta chain. As for the original processing: TCRB rearrangements, read counts, read proportions and gene usage were exported through the ImmunoSEQ Analyzer platform. Using productive rearrangements, T-cell clonality was calculated as 1 minus Pielou's evenness. In the clonal space homeostasis analysis, clonotypes were sorted into rare, small, medium, large or hyperexpanded (0.01 to 1 of the repertoire) bins. TCR productive clonality was compared across immune clusters C1, C2 and C3 using the Wilcoxon rank sum test. Entries here come from immuneACCESS through TCRdb and include only in-frame sequences with V and J called. Some clones fail to appear in such tables; in the studies checked, an unresolved V gene covers under half of the shortfall, and the cause of the remainder is unknown. That table is the source of V, J and clone size, and D and trimming were worked out from the DNA. A total of a few hundred clones appear in this sample, around 70% of them only once. About a quarter of the sample comes from the top ten.

What the research found in general, with its limitations: The clonality benchmarks were taken from external normal skin and healthy peripheral blood data instead of from matched normal tissue. Along with the frozen tumor specimens, matched blood was collected from just two patients. TCR productive clonality was greater in the immune-hot C3 cluster than in the cold C1 cluster, although TCR productive clonality remained low overall. In five cases, a single hyperexpanded clone dominated the repertoire, and each of these five cases had fewer than 100 T-cell clonotypes. Productive TCR clonality was low overall, averaging around 0.082 with a maximum of roughly 0.3, suggesting limited T-cell clonal expansion. Sample size was not determined by any statistical method, because osteosarcoma is rare and all possible samples were collected.

This sequence originates from a human donor with osteosarcoma. Sequencing was carried out using osteosarcoma tumor tissue from the lung. Here the chain combines TRBV6-1 and TRBJ2-4, with 8 bases in between that match TRBD2. The sequence in DNA is TGTGCCAGTGACGCGGGGGGCCGAGCCAAAAACATTCAGTACTTC. Translated, it gives CASDAGGRAKNIQYF.